This entry lists 30 T cell receptor beta chains sequenced from one sample in a study of cytomegalovirus exposure and HLA in healthy donors. Primers: 60 Vbeta forward and 13 Jbeta reverse. This table comes from immunoSEQ multiplex PCR, and its TCRdb copy is limited to in-frame clones, with some not included. The sample carries around 150,000 clones, over 60% recorded once. Sequencing input: PBMCs. The source is a female donor in good health and CMV-seropositive.

This rearrangement joins TRBV6-1 to TRBJ2-1; 10 nucleotides match TRBD2. Trimming cost V 4 bases and J 6 bases; bases outside gene matches: 12. This CDR3 is built from 17 residues. Germline CDR1 MNHNS, CDR2 SASEGT. This CDR3 is CASSVLLSASGGNEQFF. The CDR3 bases are TGTGCCAGCAGTGTTCTTCTTTCTGCTAGCGGGGGCAATGAGCAGTTCTTC.

This clone appeared a single time. This chain links TRBV2 with TRBJ2-5, with 7 bases identical to TRBD2. The germline V gene has CDR1 SNHLY and CDR2 FYNNEI. Losses at the gene ends were 9 bases for V and 5 bases for J; bases not matched to a gene: 9. This CDR3 region has 13 residues. The DNA of the CDR3 is TGTGCCAGAGTCGGCTTGGGGGGGGAGACCCAGTACTTC. Its protein is CARVGLGGETQYF. Full variable domain (outside the CDR3, taken from reference TRBV2 and TRBJ2-5): EPEVTQTPSHQVTQMGQEVILRCVPISNHLYFYWYRQILGQKVEFLVSFYNNEISEKSEIFDDQFSVERPDGSNFTLKIRSTKLEDSAMYFCARVGLGGETQYFGPGTRLLVL.

This rearrangement joins TRBV2 to TRBJ1-6; D call uncertain. This CDR3 comprises 16 residues. Looked up from germline, CDR1 is SNHLY and CDR2 is FYNNEI. Trimming removed 1 base from V and 5 bases from J, with 12 bases in between. CDR3 sequence: CASSEDHWSNNSPLHF. The DNA of the CDR3 is TGTGCCAGCAGTGAAGACCACTGGAGTAATAATTCACCCCTCCACTTT.

The rearrangement links TRBV15 to TRBJ1-1; 9 nucleotides match TRBD1. In germline, CDR1 is LNHNV, CDR2 YYDKDF (reference sequence). J gave up 10 bases and V 8 bases, and 11 bases lay outside the gene matches. The CDR3 is 13 residues long. CDR3 sequence (DNA): TGTGCCACCTCCGAACAGGGGGCGCTCGGAGCTTTCTTT. Amino acid sequence: CATSEQGALGAFF.

The V and J genes are TRBV2 and TRBJ2-4, with 13 bases fitting TRBD2. The CDR3 consists of 15 residues. Germline V gene lookup returns CDR1 SNHLY and CDR2 FYNNEI. J was trimmed by 9 bases and V by 4 bases; bases with no gene match: 6. CDR3 region: CASSGGTSGIGIQYF. The CDR3 nucleotides are TGTGCCAGCAGTGGAGGGACTAGCGGGATAGGCATTCAGTACTTC.

This chain uses TRBV5-4 with TRBJ2-5, with TRBD2 matching over 14 bases. The V gene's germline CDR1 is SGHNT and CDR2 YYREEE (reference sequence). This CDR3 region has 16 residues. V lost 0 bases, J lost 4 bases, and 2 bases stayed unmatched. The CDR3 protein is CASSLVGTSGRETQYF. In DNA, the CDR3 is TGTGCCAGCAGCTTGGTAGGGACTAGCGGGAGAGAGACCCAGTACTTC.

V and J are TRBV6-5 and TRBJ1-2; D not resolved. Trimming took off 2 bases at V and 5 bases at J, with 9 bases between the two ends. The CDR3 extends over 13 amino acids. Germline V gives CDR1 MNHEY, CDR2 SVGAGI. CDR3 coding DNA: TGTGCCAGCAGTTACGGGCAGGCATATGGCTACACCTTC. Residues: CASSYGQAYGYTF.

The V gene is TRBV6-1, the J gene TRBJ2-2; 7 nucleotides align to TRBD1. Germline lookup yields CDR1 MNHNS and CDR2 SASEGT. The CDR3 totals 13 residues. V trimming: 2 bases; J trimming: 6 bases; junction bases outside the gene matches: 0. Here the CDR3 DNA reads TGTGCCAGCAGTGAACAGGGGGCCGGGGAGCTGTTTTTT. This codes for CASSEQGAGELFF.

The chain combines TRBV29-1 with TRBJ2-1; 13 bases map to TRBD2. The CDR3 sequence is 16 residues long. The germline CDR1 and CDR2 sequences are SQVTM and ANQGSEA. V was clipped by 8 bases and J by 2 bases; unmatched bases: 9. The CDR3 region is CSLRRGTSGTYNEQFF. CDR3 bases: TGCAGCCTTCGCCGTGGGACTAGCGGGACCTACAATGAGCAGTTCTTC.

The chain employs TRBV7-2 and TRBJ1-4, with 7 bases lining up with TRBD1. The germline CDR1 and CDR2 sequences are SGHTA and FQGNSA. The CDR3 totals 14 residues. After removal of 5 bases from V and 5 bases from J, the junction contained 5 bases not matched to a gene. CDR3 nucleotides: TGTGCCAGCAGCCAGGACAGGAAGAATGAAAAACTGTTTTTT. Translation gives CASSQDRKNEKLFF.

The chain has TRBV30 and TRBJ2-3, with 11 bases aligning to TRBD2. CDR1 GTSNPN and CDR2 SVGIG come from the germline V gene (reference sequence). The V segment lost 1 base and the J segment 3 bases; nucleotides outside the gene matches: 6. The CDR3 is made up of 16 amino acids. The CDR3 protein is CAWSADSGRATDTQYF. The CDR3, as DNA: TGTGCCTGGAGTGCAGATAGCGGGAGGGCGACAGATACGCAGTATTTT.

CDR3 sequence: CASKRDAGLNTEAFF. As DNA, the CDR3 is TGCGCCAGCAAGCGTGACGCCGGTTTGAACACTGAAGCTTTCTTT. The V gene is TRBV5-1, the J gene TRBJ1-1; D is undetermined. Trimming cost V 6 bases and J 0 bases, with 15 bases left between them. This CDR3 has 15 amino acids. Germline V CDR1 and CDR2: SGHRS, YFSETQ.

This clone is a singleton in its sample. The gene calls are TRBV9 and TRBJ1-6, with 9 positions matching TRBD1. Trimming removed 4 bases from V and 10 bases from J; junction bases left unmatched: 12. Germline V gene lookup returns CDR1 SGDLS and CDR2 YYNGEE. This CDR3 is 16 amino acids long. In DNA, the CDR3 is TGTGCCAGCAGCCCTCCGGGACAGGGAGATCACTCACCCCTCCACTTT. It is translated as CASSPPGQGDHSPLHF.

This clone was detected only once. The gene calls are TRBV20-1 and TRBJ2-5; unclear D gene. Trimming shortened V by 5 bases and J by 9 bases, and 13 bases separated the two germline ends. This CDR3 region has 11 residues. The V gene's germline CDR1 is DFQATT and CDR2 SNEGSKA (reference sequence). CDR3 nucleotide sequence: TGCAGTGCTGGTGATTCAGTGTCCCAGTACTTC. It is translated as CSAGDSVSQYF.

The genes are TRBV4-1 and TRBJ2-5, with 8 bases aligning to TRBD2. The end of the DNA is better explained by TRBJ2-7, so the J call may be wrong. This CDR3 comprises 16 residues. CDR1 and CDR2 (germline): MGHRA, YSYEKL. The CDR3: CASTSFAREGTYEQYF. The DNA of the CDR3 is TGCGCCAGCACATCGTTCGCACGGGAGGGGACCTACGAGCAGTACTTC.

This chain joins TRBV19 and TRBJ1-5; D is undetermined. V gave up 3 bases and J gave up 0 bases, with 9 bases separating them. CDR1 LNHDA and CDR2 SQIVND come from the germline V gene (reference sequence). The CDR3 runs 15 residues. CDR3 amino acids: CASSIGGNSNQPQHF. Written as DNA, the CDR3 is TGTGCCAGTAGTATTGGCGGAAATAGCAATCAGCCCCAGCATTTT.

The chain employs TRBV7-3 and TRBJ2-2; unclear D gene. Germline V CDR1 and CDR2: SGHTA, FQGTGA. Deletions cut 2 bases from V and 6 bases from J, with 7 bases between. The CDR3 contains 13 residues. The DNA of the CDR3 is TGTGCCAGCAGCTTACTCGCGTCCGGGGAGCTGTTTTTT. Amino acids: CASSLLASGELFF.

This clone showed up just once. The chain is built from TRBV7-3 and TRBJ1-6; unclear D gene. The CDR3 contains 15 residues. CDR1 SGHTA and CDR2 FQGTGA come from the germline V gene. V dropped 2 bases and J dropped 6 bases, with 11 bases sitting between them. Here the CDR3 reads CASSLFSSGNSPLHF. The CDR3 region has the DNA TGTGCCAGCAGCTTATTCAGTTCGGGTAATTCACCCCTCCACTTT.

The genes are TRBV9 and TRBJ1-3, with TRBD1 matching 7 bases. Losses at the gene ends were 2 bases for V and 2 bases for J; bases not matched to a gene: 10. The length of the CDR3 is 17 residues. The germline V gene encodes CDR1 SGDLS and CDR2 YYNGEE. The CDR3 protein is CASSVGRRGGPGNTIYF. DNA of the CDR3: TGTGCCAGCAGCGTGGGTCGTAGAGGGGGCCCTGGAAACACCATATATTTT.

The chain uses TRBV7-9 and TRBJ2-5; TRBD2 aligns across 8 bases. CDR3 length equals 15 residues. Trimming removed 4 bases from V and 4 bases from J; junction bases left unmatched: 8. Germline lookup yields CDR1 SEHNR and CDR2 FQNEAQ (reference sequence). The CDR3 reads CASSSPGLVSETQYF. The DNA for the CDR3 is TGTGCCAGCAGCTCTCCGGGACTAGTGTCAGAGACCCAGTACTTC.

This clone was picked up a small number of times. The chain uses TRBV28 and TRBJ2-3, with 9 bases matching TRBD1. Germline trimming cut 6 bases from V and 7 bases from J; bases unmatched to any gene: 8. The CDR3 covers 14 residues. Germline V gene lookup returns CDR1 MDHEN and CDR2 SYDVKM. Here the CDR3 DNA reads TGTGCCAGCAGGGCCGGGACAGGGAGGAATACGCAGTATTTT. Its translation is CASRAGTGRNTQYF.

This chain connects TRBV29-1 to TRBJ1-1, with TRBD1 matching over 7 bases. The CDR3 sequence is 12 residues long. V lost 7 bases to trimming and J lost 7 bases; unmatched junction nucleotides: 9. Germline V gene lookup returns CDR1 SQVTM and CDR2 ANQGSEA. The CDR3 region has the DNA TGCAGCGCCGAACAGGGGAGATATGAAGCTTTCTTT. It specifies CSAEQGRYEAFF.

The chain combines TRBV18 with TRBJ1-2; D unresolved. CDR3 length: 13 residues. The germline V and J ends were trimmed by 2 bases and 8 bases, with 12 bases remaining between them. CDR1 and CDR2 from the germline V gene are KGHSH and LQKENI. CDR3 region: CASSPRQRDGYTF. As DNA, the CDR3 is TGTGCCAGCTCACCAAGACAACGAGACGGCTACACCTTC.

This sequence joins TRBV6-5 and TRBJ2-2, with D possibly TRBD2 on 5 matching bases. Looked up from germline, CDR1 is MNHEY and CDR2 is SVGAGI. V lost 0 bases, J lost 0 bases, and 5 bases lay in between. This CDR3 spans 15 amino acids. CDR3 sequence: CASSYSTTNTGELFF. In DNA, the CDR3 is TGTGCCAGCAGTTACTCGACTACGAACACCGGGGAGCTGTTTTTT.

The rearrangement joins TRBV4-2 to TRBJ1-6, with 9 bases matching TRBD1. Per the germline V gene, CDR1 is LGHNA and CDR2 is YNFKEQ. With V trimmed by 0 bases and J by 7 bases, 10 bases remained unmatched. There are 18 residues in the CDR3. In DNA form, the CDR3 reads TGTGCCAGCAGCCAAGATTTCGTCGGGGACAGGGCAAATTCACCCCTCCACTTT. Residues: CASSQDFVGDRANSPLHF.

The chain is built from TRBV6-1 and TRBJ2-7; 12 bases agree with TRBD2. CDR1 and CDR2 from the germline V gene are MNHNS and SASEGT. Trimming cost V 8 bases and J 2 bases; bases outside gene matches: 4. This CDR3 comprises 14 residues. In DNA form, the CDR3 reads TGTGCCAGCGGGCGACTAGCGGGAGCCTACGAGCAGTACTTC. Translation: CASGRLAGAYEQYF.

This clone was observed a single time. The chain is built from TRBV19 and TRBJ1-5; 7 nucleotides line up with TRBD1. CDR1 is LNHDA and CDR2 is SQIVND in the germline V gene (reference sequence). The V and J ends lost 6 bases and 5 bases, in that order; junction bases with no gene match: 4. This CDR3 is 13 amino acids long. The chain's CDR3 is CASRRGRDQPQHF. CDR3 coding DNA: TGTGCCAGTAGAAGGGGGCGAGATCAGCCCCAGCATTTT.

The chain carries TRBV19 and TRBJ1-2; D is ambiguous. The CDR3 covers 12 residues. V lost 4 bases to trimming and J lost 5 bases, with 8 bases between them. Germline CDR1 is LNHDA and CDR2 is SQIVND (reference sequence). The CDR3 DNA is TGTGCCAGTAGTAACCAGGTATATGGCTACACCTTC. Its protein product is CASSNQVYGYTF.

This chain uses TRBV5-6 with TRBJ2-5; a possible D gene is TRBD2 (5 bases). The germline V and J ends were trimmed by 3 bases and 6 bases, with 12 bases remaining between them. Germline V CDR1 and CDR2: SGHDT, YYEEEE. The CDR3 spans 13 residues. The CDR3 sequence is CASSSKPGKTQYF. The CDR3 nucleotides read TGTGCCAGCAGCTCGAAGCCCGGGAAGACCCAGTACTTC.

This chain connects TRBV18 to TRBJ1-1; D not resolved. With 3 bases removed from V and 4 bases from J, the gap between germline ends came to 15 bases. This CDR3 comprises 15 residues. Germline assignment: CDR1 KGHSH and CDR2 LQKENI. The CDR3 reads CASSPYGRRVTEAFF. DNA for the CDR3: TGTGCCAGCTCACCCTATGGGAGAAGGGTCACTGAAGCTTTCTTT.